This entry is about one TCR beta chain. Its antigen is unknown. No base-level quality is on record; no much larger clone is a single base apart. Including the terminal cysteine and phenylalanine, the CDR3 comprises 14 residues. The only DNA kept is the CDR3, 42 bases in frame from the first base. The germline V gene (reference sequence) supplies CDR1 SEHNR and CDR2 FQNEAQ. V drops 6 bases and J drops 4 bases, leaving 15 bases in between. This sample is part of a study of blood T cell repertoires in COVID-19 (TCRdb year 2020). The study in broad terms: Collaborator samples came from the United States, Italy and Spain and covered acute and convalescent phases of COVID-19. The material from the prospective study consisted of cDNA or gDNA derived from T cells, B-cell-depleted T cells, or PBMCs. Subjects who had been exposed to COVID-19, were actively infected with it, or had recovered from it provided the deeply sampled blood TCRbeta repertoires that made up the dataset. The repertoires were made available in a free public database intended to serve as a resource for research on the immune response to SARS-CoV-2. Samples were obtained from the ongoing ImmuneRACE study (first 160 participants) and from over a thousand subjects provided by 6 global collaborators. Sample metadata almost always included a de-identified subject ID, COVID-19 status, age in years and sex. HLA class I and class II types, where available, came from metadata supplied by the sample provider rather than from assay-based typing. The paper as a whole reports these results and caveats: How much clinical and demographic metadata was included differed by source and by participant, and the metadata was provided uncurated.

The immunoSEQ Assay, a bias-controlled multiplex PCR, was used to amplify TCRbeta CDR3 regions from genomic DNA. Per the source publication's procedure: Nucleated cell counts per sample were estimated from amplification of reference gene primers within the assay. To quantify the absolute abundance of each unique TCRbeta CDR3 rearrangement, sequence reads were collapsed and filtered. For each sample, productive Simpson clonality was calculated as the square root of Simpson's diversity index over productive rearrangements. Drawn from immuneACCESS, this table holds only the in-frame rearrangements with V and J called that TCRdb kept. Clones are partly lost; checked studies trace under half to an unresolved V gene and leave the rest unexplained. V and J calls and clone size are those listed in that table; D and trimming were worked out from the DNA. For this sample there are about 50,000 clones; 79% appear just once. The ten largest clones take up roughly 25% of the sample.

Whole blood was collected in K2EDTA tubes by collaborating institutions according to the institutions' own protocols. For TCRbeta analysis, collaborators shipped samples as frozen whole blood, isolated PBMCs, or DNA extracted from either of those sample types. Sequenced: peripheral blood. The rearrangement combines TRBV7-9 with TRBJ2-5; TRBD1 might be the D gene, on 6 matching bases. The clonotype originates from a man between 65 and 79 years old with acute or convalescent COVID-19. The nucleotide sequence is TGTGCCAGCAGTTTTACAGGGCCGGGAGAGACCCAGTACTTC. This translates into CASSFTGPGETQYF. When the CDR3 is completed using the reference TRBV7-9 and TRBJ2-5 genes on either side, the full variable domain is DTGVSQNPRHKITKRGQNVTFRCDPISEHNRLYWYRQTLGQGPEFLTYFQNEAQLEKSRLLSDRFSAERPKGSFSTLEIQRTEQGDSAMYLCASSFTGPGETQYFGPGTRLLVL.